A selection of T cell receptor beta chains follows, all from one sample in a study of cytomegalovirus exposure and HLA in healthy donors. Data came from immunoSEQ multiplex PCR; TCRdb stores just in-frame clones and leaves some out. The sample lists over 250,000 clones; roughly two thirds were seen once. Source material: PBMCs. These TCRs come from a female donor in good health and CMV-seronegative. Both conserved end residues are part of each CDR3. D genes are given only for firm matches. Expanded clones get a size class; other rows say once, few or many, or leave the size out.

CDR3 DNA: TGCGCCAGCAGCCAAGAGGCTAGCGGGCCCAGGGGGGAGCTGTTTTTT
CDR3 protein: CASSQEASGPRGELFF
J gene: TRBJ2-2
V gene: TRBV4-1
D gene: TRBD2
clone size: once

CDR3 DNA: TGTGCCAGCCCGCCTTACCTTGAGAGCAATGAGCAGTTCTTC
CDR3 protein: CASPPYLESNEQFF
J gene: TRBJ2-1
V gene: TRBV2
D gene: -
clone size: few

CDR3 DNA: TGCGCCAGCAGCCAAGGAATCTCCTACGAGCAGTACTTC
CDR3 protein: CASSQGISYEQYF
J gene: TRBJ2-7
V gene: TRBV4-1
D gene: -
clone size: -

CDR3 DNA: TGCGCCAGCAAATCCGGGACTAGCGCTTACACCGGGGAGCTGTTTTTT
CDR3 protein: CASKSGTSAYTGELFF
J gene: TRBJ2-2
V gene: TRBV5-1
D gene: TRBD2
clone size: -

CDR3 DNA: TGTTCCAGCAGCTTCCGGGGGGCAGCCGGGGAGCTGTTTTTT
CDR3 protein: CSSSFRGAAGELFF
J gene: TRBJ2-2
V gene: TRBV7-9
D gene: -
clone size: -

CDR3 DNA: TGCGCCAGCAGCCCCCCTTCAGGCGGACAGAATAACTATGGCTACACCTTC
CDR3 protein: CASSPPSGGQNNYGYTF
J gene: TRBJ1-2
V gene: TRBV4-1
D gene: -
clone size: -

CDR3 DNA: TGTGCCAGCAGCCAAGATTTCTCGGAGCAAGAGACCCAGTACTTC
CDR3 protein: CASSQDFSEQETQYF
J gene: TRBJ2-5
V gene: TRBV14
D gene: -
clone size: -

CDR3 DNA: TGTGCCAGCAGCTTACCAAACACCGGGGAGCTGTTTTTT
CDR3 protein: CASSLPNTGELFF
J gene: TRBJ2-2
V gene: TRBV7-9
D gene: -
clone size: once

CDR3 DNA: TGTGCCAGCAGCTTAGACGACAGGGGAGCTGGCTACACCTTC
CDR3 protein: CASSLDDRGAGYTF
J gene: TRBJ1-2
V gene: TRBV11-3
D gene: TRBD1
clone size: -

CDR3 DNA: TGTGCCAGCAGCGCCACTAGCGGGAGGGCAGATACGCAGTATTTT
CDR3 protein: CASSATSGRADTQYF
J gene: TRBJ2-3
V gene: TRBV2
D gene: TRBD2
clone size: -

CDR3 DNA: TGTGCCAGCAGCCCTGACAGGCTCTCCTACAATGAGCAGTTCTTC
CDR3 protein: CASSPDRLSYNEQFF
J gene: TRBJ2-1
V gene: TRBV7-2
D gene: -
clone size: -

CDR3 DNA: TGTGCCAGCAGCGTAGGGCCCTACAATGAGCAGTTCTTC
CDR3 protein: CASSVGPYNEQFF
J gene: TRBJ2-1
V gene: TRBV9
D gene: -
clone size: few

CDR3 DNA: TGCGCCAGCAGCCGGGGACTAGCGGGAGGGCCGGGTTACGAGCAGTACTTC
CDR3 protein: CASSRGLAGGPGYEQYF
J gene: TRBJ2-7
V gene: TRBV5-1
D gene: TRBD2
clone size: -

CDR3 DNA: TGTGCCAGCAGTTTATATTCGGGGTTGGAAGAGACCCAGTACTTC
CDR3 protein: CASSLYSGLEETQYF
J gene: TRBJ2-5
V gene: TRBV28
D gene: -
clone size: -

CDR3 DNA: TGTGCCAGCAGCATTGGGGGGGCGACGGGGGCCAACGTCCTGACTTTC
CDR3 protein: CASSIGGATGANVLTF
J gene: TRBJ2-6
V gene: TRBV28
D gene: -
clone size: -

CDR3 DNA: TGTGCCAGCAGCTTGGAGGTGAACACTGAAGCTTTCTTT
CDR3 protein: CASSLEVNTEAFF
J gene: TRBJ1-1
V gene: TRBV6-4
D gene: -
clone size: -

CDR3 DNA: TGTGCCAGCAGTGTCAGGCTCTACGAGCAGTACTTC
CDR3 protein: CASSVRLYEQYF
J gene: TRBJ2-7
V gene: TRBV2
D gene: -
clone size: few

CDR3 DNA: TGTGCCTGGAGCGCTACAGGGGGCTACGAGCAGTACTTC
CDR3 protein: CAWSATGGYEQYF
J gene: TRBJ2-7
V gene: TRBV30
D gene: TRBD1
clone size: once

CDR3 DNA: TGTGCCAGCAGCTTGGGGACAGACCGCTATGGCTACACCTTC
CDR3 protein: CASSLGTDRYGYTF
J gene: TRBJ1-2
V gene: TRBV11-3
D gene: TRBD1
clone size: -

CDR3 DNA: TGCGCCAGCAGCCTTCGGACAGGGGGCATGGAGACCCAGTACTTC
CDR3 protein: CASSLRTGGMETQYF
J gene: TRBJ2-5
V gene: TRBV5-1
D gene: TRBD1
clone size: few

CDR3 DNA: TGTGCCAGCAGCCAGGGACAGGGCTACGAGCAGTACTTC
CDR3 protein: CASSQGQGYEQYF
J gene: TRBJ2-7
V gene: TRBV11-2
D gene: TRBD1
clone size: -

CDR3 DNA: TGTGCCAGCTCACCAGGGACAGCTCGGTACGCGGACACCGGGGAGCTGTTTTTT
CDR3 protein: CASSPGTARYADTGELFF
J gene: TRBJ2-2
V gene: TRBV18
D gene: TRBD1
clone size: -

CDR3 DNA: TGTGCCAGCGGGCTCTACACCGGGGAGCTGTTTTTT
CDR3 protein: CASGLYTGELFF
J gene: TRBJ2-2
V gene: TRBV14
D gene: -
clone size: -

CDR3 DNA: TGTGCCAGCAGCTTAGGGGGCGGGGACACTGAAGCTTTCTTT
CDR3 protein: CASSLGGGDTEAFF
J gene: TRBJ1-1
V gene: TRBV13
D gene: -
clone size: -

CDR3 DNA: TGTGCCAGCAGTTCGGGACAGCACTCCTACGAGCAGTACTTC
CDR3 protein: CASSSGQHSYEQYF
J gene: TRBJ2-7
V gene: TRBV6-5
D gene: TRBD1
clone size: -

CDR3 DNA: TGTGCCAGCAGCTTAGGGTCCGAGGGTCCCTACGAGCAGTACTTC
CDR3 protein: CASSLGSEGPYEQYF
J gene: TRBJ2-7
V gene: TRBV11-2
D gene: -
clone size: few

CDR3 DNA: TGTGCCAGCAGTGACCGGGGGGCTAGCGGGAGACGGAATGAGCAGTTCTTC
CDR3 protein: CASSDRGASGRRNEQFF
J gene: TRBJ2-1
V gene: TRBV6-4
D gene: TRBD2
clone size: -

CDR3 DNA: TGTGCCAGCAGTCCTTCGACTAGCCCTTCCTACGAGCAGTACTTC
CDR3 protein: CASSPSTSPSYEQYF
J gene: TRBJ2-7
V gene: TRBV28
D gene: TRBD2
clone size: -